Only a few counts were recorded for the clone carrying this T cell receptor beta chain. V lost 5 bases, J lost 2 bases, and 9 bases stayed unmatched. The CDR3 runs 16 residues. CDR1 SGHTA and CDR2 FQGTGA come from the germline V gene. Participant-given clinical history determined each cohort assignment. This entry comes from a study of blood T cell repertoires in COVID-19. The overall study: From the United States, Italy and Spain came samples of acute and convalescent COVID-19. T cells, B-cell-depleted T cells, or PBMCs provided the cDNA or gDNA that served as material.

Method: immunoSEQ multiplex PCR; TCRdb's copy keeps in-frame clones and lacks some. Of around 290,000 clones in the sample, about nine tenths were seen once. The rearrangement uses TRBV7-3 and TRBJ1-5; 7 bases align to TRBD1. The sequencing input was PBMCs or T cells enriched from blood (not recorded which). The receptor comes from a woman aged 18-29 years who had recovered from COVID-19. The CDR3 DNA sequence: TGTGCCAGCAGCCTGCGGACAGGTTCGGGCAATCAGCCCCAGCATTTT. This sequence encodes CASSLRTGSGNQPQHF.